This T cell receptor (beta chain) was recorded in a study of T cells in women clearing cervical HPV infection. Study conclusions and caveats: TRBV6-7 relative abundance averaged about 0.11% in cases and 0.16% in controls. Cases and controls were distinguished at AUC approximately 0.8 by richness and V genes. Unknown T-cell numbers per sample may underlie the richness differences.

CDR1 is MNHEY and CDR2 is SVGEGT in the germline V gene. The CDR3 spans 14 residues. The method was immunoSEQ multiplex PCR; TCRdb's version includes in-frame clones alone and lacks a portion of them. Its table records about 29,000 clones. Points on this clone: Its cognate antigen is unknown. A junction boundary mismatches the germline segment, possibly from a read error. The read is 3 residues too short to cover the CDR3 end, so that end is filled in from the germline J gene.

Each participant carried one incident cervical HPV16 infection only. The sample taken for sequencing was blood buffy coat. The chain carries TRBV6-2 or TRBV6-3 and TRBJ2-1; TRBD1 aligns across 7 bases. The receptor was derived from a woman aged 18 to 75 with a cervical HPV16 infection that either progressed to CIN3+ or cleared (not recorded which). The part of the CDR3 DNA that was read is TGTGCCAACAGTTACGACAGGGTTGGGAATGAG. Translation: CANSYDRVGNE. In full, the CDR3 is CANSYDRVGNEQFF.